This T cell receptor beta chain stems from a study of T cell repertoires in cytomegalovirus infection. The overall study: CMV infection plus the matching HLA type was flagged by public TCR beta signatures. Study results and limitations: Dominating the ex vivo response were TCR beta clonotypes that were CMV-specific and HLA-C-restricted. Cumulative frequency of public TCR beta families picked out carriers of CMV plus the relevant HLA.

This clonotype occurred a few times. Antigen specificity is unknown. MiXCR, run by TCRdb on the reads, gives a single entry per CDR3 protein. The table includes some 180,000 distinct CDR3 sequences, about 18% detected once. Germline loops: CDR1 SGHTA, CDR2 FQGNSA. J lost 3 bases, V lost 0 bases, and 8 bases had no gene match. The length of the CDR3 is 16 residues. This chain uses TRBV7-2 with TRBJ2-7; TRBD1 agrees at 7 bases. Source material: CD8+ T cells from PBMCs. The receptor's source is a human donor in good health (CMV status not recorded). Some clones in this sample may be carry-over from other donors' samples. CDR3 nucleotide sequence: TGTGCCAGCAGCTTAGCTCCCCGACAGGGAAACTACGAGCAGTACTTC. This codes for CASSLAPRQGNYEQYF.